The 25 T cell receptor beta chains below were found in one sample sequenced in a study of identical twins. TCRdb re-called the 5' RACE reads through MiXCR, storing one row per CDR3 protein. The data hold under 900,000 distinct CDR3 sequences, with about 12% observed a single time. The same data also went into a second study, on yellow fever vaccine responses in identical twins.

Specimen: PBMCs. These receptors came from a woman younger than 35 in good health.

The rearrangement joins TRBV4-1 to TRBJ2-7, with 9 positions matching TRBD2. The germline CDR1 and CDR2 sequences are MGHRA and YSYEKL. V trimming: 1 base; J trimming: 5 bases; junction bases outside the gene matches: 6. CDR3 length: 15 residues. The CDR3 here is CASSQVAGGGDEQYF. The CDR3 nucleotides read TGCGCCAGCAGCCAAGTAGCTGGCGGGGGGGACGAGCAGTACTTC.

This clonotype was detected many times. J is TRBJ1-6 and V is TRBV19; perhaps TRBD1 as D (5 bases). The V and J ends lost 7 bases and 0 bases respectively, with 13 bases between them. The CDR3 is 16 residues long. Germline CDR1 is LNHDA and CDR2 is SQIVND (reference sequence). This CDR3 reads CASKGRGSSYNSPLHF. CDR3 DNA: TGTGCCAGTAAAGGGAGGGGTAGCTCCTATAATTCACCCCTCCACTTT.

This sequence joins TRBV7-9 and TRBJ2-5; D gene uncertain. Germline CDR1 reads SEHNR; CDR2 reads FQNEAQ (reference sequence). The CDR3 covers 14 residues. Trimming stripped 0 bases from V and 5 bases from J, with 10 bases between. The CDR3 sequence: CASSLAARRETQYF. CDR3 coding DNA: TGTGCCAGCAGCTTAGCGGCTAGGCGGGAGACCCAGTACTTC.

The rearrangement uses TRBV6-5 and TRBJ2-2, with 8 bases identical to TRBD1. Germline V gene lookup returns CDR1 MNHEY and CDR2 SVGAGI. This CDR3 has 18 amino acids. Losses at the gene ends were 2 bases for V and 1 base for J; bases not matched to a gene: 9. CDR3 sequence reads: CASSYLRTGRMNTGELFF. The CDR3 nucleotides read TGTGCCAGCAGTTACCTGAGGACAGGGCGGATGAACACCGGGGAGCTGTTTTTT.

V usage is TRBV11-2 and J usage is TRBJ2-3; D possibly corresponds to TRBD2 (6 bases). V was shortened by 3 bases and J by 0 bases, with 19 bases between the two germline ends. This CDR3 region has 18 residues. CDR1 SGHAT and CDR2 FQNNGV come from the germline V gene. CDR3 sequence: CASSFVFLPGTSTDTQYF. The CDR3 DNA sequence: TGTGCCAGCAGCTTCGTATTCCTTCCCGGGACTAGCACAGATACGCAGTATTTT.

In its sample, this clonotype was seen a few times. This chain connects TRBV7-8 to TRBJ1-4, with a tentative D call TRBD1 (6 bases). Per the germline V gene, CDR1 is SGHVS and CDR2 is FQNEAQ. Trimming took off 5 bases at V and 0 bases at J, with 10 bases between the two ends. This CDR3 region has 15 residues. The CDR3 sequence is CASSPDRATNEKLFF. The CDR3 nucleotides read TGTGCCAGCAGCCCGGACAGAGCAACTAATGAAAAACTGTTTTTT.

This clonotype was counted many times. This sequence joins TRBV20-1 and TRBJ1-1; D is unclear. The CDR3 has 10 amino acids. Germline loops: CDR1 DFQATT, CDR2 SNEGSKA (reference sequence). V shed 8 bases and J shed 1 base, with 5 bases lying between them. The CDR3 sequence is CSPGNTEAFF. CDR3 coding DNA: TGCAGTCCCGGGAACACTGAAGCTTTCTTT.

In this sample, this clonotype turned up many times. J is TRBJ2-7 and V is TRBV5-1; 13 nucleotides line up with TRBD2. The CDR3 is 17 amino acids. Germline V gene lookup returns CDR1 SGHRS and CDR2 YFSETQ. With 0 bases clipped from V and 3 bases from J, the junction kept 6 bases outside the gene matches. This CDR3 is CASSLEGTSGIGYEQYF. The CDR3 DNA reads TGCGCCAGCAGCTTGGAAGGGACTAGCGGGATCGGCTACGAGCAGTACTTC.

This clonotype has at least ten counts. The V gene is TRBV12-3 or TRBV12-4, the J gene TRBJ1-1; no clear D. The germline V and J ends were trimmed by 1 base and 2 bases, with 2 bases remaining between them. This CDR3 is 12 amino acids long. CDR3 in amino acids: CASSLDNTEAFF. Here the CDR3 DNA reads TGTGCCAGCAGTTTAGATAACACTGAAGCTTTCTTT.

J is TRBJ2-1 and V is TRBV3-1; 13 bases line up with TRBD2. Germline V lookup: CDR1 LGHDT, CDR2 YNNKEL (reference sequence). Trimming took 8 bases from V and 8 from J; bases not matched to a gene: 6. There are 14 residues in the CDR3. The chain's CDR3 is CASRTSGGRDEQFF. The DNA for the CDR3 is TGTGCCAGCCGGACTAGCGGGGGTCGGGATGAGCAGTTCTTC.

The rearrangement uses TRBV14 and TRBJ2-7; 8 bases fit TRBD2. CDR1 is SGHDN and CDR2 is FVKESK in the germline V gene. The CDR3 runs 15 residues. V lost 3 bases to trimming and J lost 3 bases; unmatched junction nucleotides: 7. Written as DNA, the CDR3 is TGTGCCAGCAGCCAGGGGGCTAGCGGGTACTACGAGCAGTACTTC. Its translation: CASSQGASGYYEQYF.

This clonotype was recorded a few times. The chain employs TRBV24-1 and TRBJ2-5; 9 nucleotides agree with TRBD1. J gave up 0 bases and V 7 bases, and 8 bases lay outside the gene matches. The length of the CDR3 is 16 residues. Per germline, CDR1 KGHDR and CDR2 SFDVKD. The CDR3 is CATSETGGGHQETQYF. For the CDR3, the DNA is TGTGCCACCAGCGAGACAGGGGGGGGGCACCAAGAGACCCAGTACTTC.

In this sample, this clonotype turned up many times. V gene TRBV6-2 or TRBV6-3 combines with J gene TRBJ1-1; D is perhaps TRBD1 (6 bases). From germline, CDR1 is MNHEY and CDR2 SVGEGT. This CDR3 has 14 amino acids. Trimming pared 6 bases from V and 0 bases from J, leaving 11 bases between. CDR3 sequence reads: CASRLGQLNTEAFF. CDR3 bases: TGTGCCAGCAGGCTCGGACAGTTGAACACTGAAGCTTTCTTT.

This clonotype was found a few times. V usage is TRBV7-9 and J usage is TRBJ2-7; no firm D call. The germline V gene encodes CDR1 SEHNR and CDR2 FQNEAQ (reference sequence). This CDR3 has 14 amino acids. Trimming removed 1 base at V and 1 base at J, with 8 bases between. CDR3 sequence (DNA): TGTGCCAGCAGCTTAGGGGTGCAGTCCTACGAGCAGTACGTC. Its protein product is CASSLGVQSYEQYV.

The chain employs TRBV25-1 and TRBJ2-5; a weak D match, TRBD1 (6 bases). CDR3 length: 14 amino acids. CDR1 and CDR2 from the germline V gene are MGHDK and SYGVNS. V was pared by 8 bases and J by 5 bases, with 18 bases between. CDR3: CASGPLGAQETQYF. DNA for the CDR3: TGTGCCAGCGGGCCTCTGGGGGCCCAGGAGACCCAGTACTTC. Full variable domain (missing parts from reference TRBV25-1 and TRBJ2-5): EADIYQTPRYLVIGTGKKITLECSQTMGHDKMYWYQQDPGMELHLIHYSYGVNSTEKGDLSSESTVSRIRTEHFPLTLESARPSHTSQYLCASGPLGAQETQYFGPGTRLLVL.

In its sample, this clonotype was seen a few times. J is TRBJ1-1 and V is TRBV7-9; D is possibly TRBD1 (5 bases). The CDR3 length is 15 residues. Trimming took off 6 bases at V and 10 bases at J, with 24 bases between the two ends. CDR1 and CDR2 (germline): SEHNR, FQNEAQ (reference sequence). CDR3 in amino acids: CASRRDSLPTTAAFF. For the CDR3, the DNA is TGTGCCAGCAGGCGAGACAGCCTCCCCACAACGGCAGCTTTCTTT.

This clonotype has just a few counts. The chain has TRBV7-9 and TRBJ2-1; D remains ambiguous. The ends were cut back, 5 bases at V and 1 base at J, with 9 bases in the middle. The CDR3 covers 14 residues. The germline CDR1 and CDR2 sequences are SEHNR and FQNEAQ (reference sequence). CDR3 sequence reads: CASSHERSYNEQFF. In nucleotides, the CDR3 is TGTGCCAGCAGCCACGAGAGGTCCTACAATGAGCAGTTCTTC.

The rearrangement links TRBV5-1 to TRBJ1-1; D is unresolved. The V gene's germline CDR1 is SGHRS and CDR2 YFSETQ. Trimming removed 4 bases from V and 1 base from J, with 14 bases in between. The CDR3 sequence is 15 residues long. CDR3: CASSPLSAANTEAFF. CDR3 bases: TGCGCCAGCAGCCCCCTCAGTGCGGCGAACACTGAAGCTTTCTTT.

This clonotype was seen a few times. The chain has TRBV15 and TRBJ1-2, with 11 bases lining up with TRBD1. Unmatched junction bases numbered 7, after V lost 1 base and J lost 6 bases. CDR1 LNHNV and CDR2 YYDKDF come from the germline V gene (reference sequence). CDR3 size: 16 residues. CDR3 sequence reads: CATSRVGQGVGHGYTF. The DNA of the CDR3 is TGTGCCACCAGCAGAGTGGGACAGGGGGTTGGTCATGGCTACACCTTC.

This clonotype was observed a handful of times. The chain carries TRBV5-1 and TRBJ2-7, with a tentative D call TRBD2 (6 bases). The CDR3 contains 16 residues. The V and J ends lost 4 bases and 2 bases respectively, with 19 bases between them. Germline CDR1 SGHRS, CDR2 YFSETQ. CDR3 residues: CASSRGRDLFPYEQYF. The DNA for the CDR3 is TGCGCCAGCAGCCGGGGACGGGACTTATTTCCCTACGAGCAGTACTTC.

This clonotype has a handful of counts. This chain uses TRBV2 with TRBJ2-1; tentatively, D is TRBD1 (5 bases). The V end was cut by 5 bases, the J end by 1 base, with 18 bases between. This CDR3 is 17 amino acids long. Germline CDR1 is SNHLY and CDR2 is FYNNEI. The CDR3 nucleotides are TGTGCCAGCAGTCGGACGAAACAGGTGTTTTCCTACAATGAGCAGTTCTTC. This translates into CASSRTKQVFSYNEQFF. Full variable domain (outside the CDR3, taken from reference TRBV2 and TRBJ2-1): EPEVTQTPSHQVTQMGQEVILRCVPISNHLYFYWYRQILGQKVEFLVSFYNNEISEKSEIFDDQFSVERPDGSNFTLKIRSTKLEDSAMYFCASSRTKQVFSYNEQFFGPGTRLTVL.

The genes are TRBV20-1 and TRBJ1-1, with D uncertain. Germline CDR1 is DFQATT and CDR2 is SNEGSKA (reference sequence). This CDR3 region has 12 residues. Trimming removed 2 bases from V and 3 bases from J, with 7 bases in between. The CDR3 sequence is CSARNRHTEAFF. DNA of the CDR3: TGCAGTGCTAGAAACAGACACACTGAAGCTTTCTTT.

A few counts support this clonotype. This chain connects TRBV6-5 to TRBJ2-3; D ambiguous. V shed 3 bases and J shed 6 bases, with 13 bases lying between them. Germline CDR1 and CDR2: MNHEY and SVGAGI. The CDR3 consists of 14 residues. CDR3 residues: CASSYGKEIDTQYF. The DNA of the CDR3 is TGTGCCAGCAGTTATGGAAAAGAGATTGATACGCAGTATTTT.

This clonotype was seen repeatedly, ten times or more. This chain links TRBV20-1 with TRBJ2-1, with D uncertain. Trimming cost V 3 bases and J 9 bases, with 9 bases left between them. Looked up from germline, CDR1 is DFQATT and CDR2 is SNEGSKA (reference sequence). There are 11 residues in the CDR3. The CDR3 region has the DNA TGCAGTGCTAGCCCCTCGGGTGAGCAGTTCTTC. This gives the protein CSASPSGEQFF.

The chain joins TRBV25-1 to TRBJ1-1; D is undetermined. The V end lost 1 base, the J end lost 4 bases, and 7 bases lay between the germline ends. Per germline, CDR1 MGHDK and CDR2 SYGVNS. The CDR3 has 13 residues. The CDR3 sequence: CASSELRGTEAFF. In DNA form, the CDR3 reads TGTGCCAGCAGTGAATTACGTGGCACTGAAGCTTTCTTT.